This T cell receptor beta chain stems from a study of T-cell memory formation after mild COVID-19. A few counts support this clonotype. TCRdb called the 5' RACE reads again in MiXCR, with one record for every CDR3 protein. Of over 120,000 distinct CDR3 sequences listed, under 25% are singletons. The clonotype comes from an adult woman who had mild COVID-19 (a few samples of this study predate the infection). Cell type and time point are not known. The sample consisted of PBMCs or a T cell subset sorted from them (not recorded which).

CDR3 in amino acids: CASSHSRGGLQYF. DNA of the CDR3: TGCGCCAGCAGCCACTCCAGGGGGGGACTCCAGTACTTC. The chain employs TRBV4-3 and TRBJ2-5; possibly TRBD1 or TRBD2 for D (7 bases each). Trimming shortened V by 3 bases and J by 10 bases, and 15 bases separated the two germline ends. The CDR3 sequence is 13 residues long. Germline V gene lookup returns CDR1 LGHNA and CDR2 YSLEER.